This TCR beta chain was documented in a study of post-analysis software for immune sequencing data. The CDR3 consists of 16 residues. Germline CDR1 reads MNHEY; CDR2 reads SVGEGT. The ends lost 2 bases at V and 0 bases at J; junction bases unmatched: 7. TCR beta cDNA libraries had unique molecular identifiers. TCRdb used MiXCR to reprocess the PCR reads, holding one entry per CDR3 protein. The sample gives hundreds of thousands of distinct CDR3 sequences, over 45% of which show up once; about 11% is in the top ten. Notes on this clonotype: What it binds is unknown.

Study-level results: Samples made in the same batch grouped tightly together by F measure. The study found TRBV5-6, TRBV5-1 and TRBV20-1 among five TRBV segments more frequent in patients than controls.

This chain links TRBV6-2 or TRBV6-3 with TRBJ2-7; TRBD1 aligns across 7 bases. This sequence was found in a girl aged 2 to 10 with multiple sclerosis. Sequencing used blood. The CDR3 region is CASSYRGQSSSYEQYF. In DNA form, the CDR3 reads TGTGCCAGCAGTTACCGGGGACAGTCGAGCTCCTACGAGCAGTACTTC.